This T cell receptor beta chain was observed in a study of blood T cell repertoires in COVID-19. Overall study context: Italy, Spain and the United States were the sources of the convalescent and acute COVID-19 samples.

Participant age was about 18 to 89 years, and participants resided in approximately 25 US areas. Symptom resolution, clearance, or two negative PCRs marked the recovered donors of Cohort 3. Original analysis: Amplification from reference gene primers served as the basis for estimated nucleated cell counts. This table comes from immunoSEQ multiplex PCR, and its TCRdb copy is limited to in-frame clones, with some not included. V, J and clone size reflect that table, while D and trimming were determined from the DNA. There are approximately 200,000 clones in the sample; 84% occur only once, and under 4% lies in the top ten. The germline V and J ends were trimmed by 6 bases and 10 bases, with 16 bases remaining between them. Germline CDR1 is MNHEY and CDR2 is SVGAGI. The CDR3 length is 13 residues.

The V gene is TRBV6-5, the J gene TRBJ2-1; D possibly corresponds to TRBD1 (6 bases). The sample taken for sequencing was PBMCs or T cells enriched from blood (not recorded which). This receptor was taken from a woman aged 25 to 39 who had recovered from COVID-19. The CDR3 loop is CASSRDQGNEQFF. In DNA, the CDR3 is TGTGCCAGCAGCCGCGACCAGGGGAACGAGCAGTTCTTC.